A single sample gave rise to the 5 T cell receptor beta chains below, sequenced in a study of identical twins (dated by TCRdb to 2015 to 2016). Library preparation employed 5' RACE. The listed sequencing device is Illumina HiSeq 2000. The public reads were reprocessed in TCRdb via fastp at Q25 and MiXCR, keeping in-frame beta chains. Duplicate CDR3 protein sequences are folded into a single record with the most common DNA and genes. This sample holds roughly 230,000 distinct CDR3 sequences; about 9% were observed only once. Less than 4% of the sample goes to the ten largest clones. These data are also associated with another study on yellow fever vaccine responses in identical twins.

Sample: CD8+ T cells sorted from blood. The receptors were sampled from a woman aged 18-29 years in good health.

The chain joins TRBV7-9 to TRBJ2-2; D is undetermined. The V gene lost 4 bases and the J gene lost 4 bases, with 7 bases spanning the gap. CDR1 is SEHNR and CDR2 is FQNEAQ in the germline V gene (reference sequence). The CDR3 is 13 residues long. Here the CDR3 DNA reads TGTGCCAGCAGCTCATTAATCACCGGGGAGCTGTTTTTT. Protein: CASSSLITGELFF.

This clonotype was recorded a few times. The V gene is TRBV6-2 or TRBV6-3, the J gene TRBJ2-2; no firm D call. This CDR3 spans 14 amino acids. The V end lost 6 bases, the J end lost 1 base, and 9 bases lay between the germline ends. Germline V gene lookup returns CDR1 MNHEY and CDR2 SVGEGT. This CDR3 is CASSWILNTGELFF. CDR3 DNA sequence: TGTGCCAGCAGCTGGATCTTGAACACCGGGGAGCTGTTTTTT.

V gene TRBV4-1 combines with J gene TRBJ2-7, with TRBD2 identical over 9 bases. J was trimmed by 6 bases and V by 4 bases; bases with no gene match: 13. CDR1 is MGHRA, CDR2 YSYEKL, per germline. The CDR3 is 16 amino acids. The CDR3 DNA reads as TGCGCCAGCAGCCTAGGCGTAGCGGGAGAATCGCGCGAGCAGTACTTC. It encodes CASSLGVAGESREQYF.

There are a few counts of this clonotype. This chain joins TRBV12-3 or TRBV12-4 and TRBJ2-5; TRBD2 agrees at 8 bases. CDR3 size: 15 residues. The V segment lost 6 bases and the J segment 3 bases; nucleotides outside the gene matches: 9. CDR3 coding DNA: TGTGCCAGCAGCCAAATATTAGCGGGGAAAGAGACCCAGTACTTC. Translation: CASSQILAGKETQYF.

The V gene is TRBV27, the J gene TRBJ2-1; D possibly uses TRBD1 or TRBD2 (6 bases each). The ends were cut back, 10 bases at V and 14 bases at J, with 18 bases in the middle. The V gene's germline CDR1 is MNHEY and CDR2 SMNVEV (reference sequence). The CDR3 consists of 11 residues. The chain's CDR3 is CATHRGEVEFF. The CDR3 DNA reads TGTGCCACCCATAGGGGGGAGGTGGAGTTCTTC.